The 2 T cell receptor beta chains given below trace back to one sample, sequenced in a study of blood T cell repertoires in COVID-19 (dated by TCRdb to 2020 to 2022). Libraries were built with the immunoSEQ multiplex PCR assay. Here the immuneACCESS table is served through TCRdb, limited to in-frame sequences with V and J called. Missing clones are a known gap in these copies; in checked studies unresolved V genes cover under half, and the rest lacks a known reason. The sample profile shows 190,000 or so clones; 86% of them were found once. Together, the top ten hold less than 3% of the sample. The specimen sequenced was peripheral blood. All receptors derive from a woman aged 30 to 39 with active or convalescent COVID-19.

The V and J genes are TRBV28 and TRBJ1-1, with a tentative D call TRBD1 (6 bases). CDR3 length: 15 amino acids. V lost 3 bases to trimming and J lost 3 bases, with 14 bases between them. Germline CDR1 reads MDHEN; CDR2 reads SYDVKM. DNA of the CDR3: TGTGCCAGCAGTTTGTTACAGGGCGGGTACACTGAAGCTTTCTTT. This encodes CASSLLQGGYTEAFF.

This clone was detected only once. The rearrangement uses TRBV28 and TRBJ2-3; possibly TRBD2 for D (7 bases). With 4 bases removed from V and 8 bases from J, the gap between germline ends came to 16 bases. Germline CDR1 and CDR2: MDHEN and SYDVKM. The CDR3 sequence is 14 residues long. The CDR3 loop is CASSSLRGASTQYF. Written as DNA, the CDR3 is TGTGCCAGCAGTTCCCTCCGGGGGGCGAGTACGCAGTATTTT.